This T cell receptor beta chain was found in a study of liver allograft versus peripheral blood T cells. Turning to the study itself: Transplanted-liver and recipient peripheral blood T cell receptor repertoires were compared.

The CDR3 length is 17 residues. V trimming: 6 bases; J trimming: 1 base; junction bases outside the gene matches: 9. Germline-derived CDR1 and CDR2 are MDHEN and SYDVKM. One entry per CDR3 protein, called by TCRdb with MiXCR from the reads. This sample has several thousand distinct CDR3 sequences, with 15% found just once. This clonotype was observed a handful of times. Its antigen is not known. Findings and limits, study-wide: Repertoires of T cell receptors that resided inside liver allografts reportedly differed from those in peripheral blood.

V is TRBV28 and J is TRBJ1-1, with TRBD1 identical over 12 bases. The origin of this receptor is a human patient who had a liver transplant. Some T cells may trace back to the graft donor. The CDR3 DNA reads as TGTGCCAGCAGCCTCCCGGGACAGGGGGCTTCGAACACTGAAGCTTTCTTT. This sequence encodes CASSLPGQGASNTEAFF.